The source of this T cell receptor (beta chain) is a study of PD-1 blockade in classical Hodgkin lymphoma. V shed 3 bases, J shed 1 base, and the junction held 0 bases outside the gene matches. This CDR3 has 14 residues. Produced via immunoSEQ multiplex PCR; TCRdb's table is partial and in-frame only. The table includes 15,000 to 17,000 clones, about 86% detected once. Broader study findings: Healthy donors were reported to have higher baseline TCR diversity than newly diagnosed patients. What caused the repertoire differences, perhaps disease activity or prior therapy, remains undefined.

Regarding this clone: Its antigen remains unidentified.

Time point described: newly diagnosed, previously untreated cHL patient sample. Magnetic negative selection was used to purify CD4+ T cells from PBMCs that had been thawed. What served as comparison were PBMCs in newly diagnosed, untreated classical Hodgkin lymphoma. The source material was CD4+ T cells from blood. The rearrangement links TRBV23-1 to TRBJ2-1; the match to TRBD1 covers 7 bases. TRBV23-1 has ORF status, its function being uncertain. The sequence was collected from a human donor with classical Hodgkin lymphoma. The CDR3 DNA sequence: TGCGCCAGCAGTCACAGGGGGTCCTACAATGAGCAGTTCTTC. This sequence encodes CASSHRGSYNEQFF.